This T cell receptor (beta chain) derives from a study of immune characterization of retroperitoneal liposarcoma. There are many counts of this clonotype. This CDR3 is 15 amino acids long. V lost 1 base to trimming and J lost 11 bases, with 20 bases between them. Germline values: CDR1 MNHEY, CDR2 SMNVEV (reference sequence). TCRdb reprocessed the PCR reads with MiXCR, giving one entry per CDR3 protein. The table records roughly 6,800 distinct CDR3 sequences, over 25% of them present only once. The rearrangement joins TRBV27 to TRBJ2-5; D gene unclear. The clonotype was recovered from a male donor with retroperitoneal liposarcoma. Material for sequencing was blood. CDR3 bases: TGTGCCAGCAGTTTATTACCAGGCTCCTACAATGAGCAGTACTTC. Protein sequence: CASSLLPGSYNEQYF.